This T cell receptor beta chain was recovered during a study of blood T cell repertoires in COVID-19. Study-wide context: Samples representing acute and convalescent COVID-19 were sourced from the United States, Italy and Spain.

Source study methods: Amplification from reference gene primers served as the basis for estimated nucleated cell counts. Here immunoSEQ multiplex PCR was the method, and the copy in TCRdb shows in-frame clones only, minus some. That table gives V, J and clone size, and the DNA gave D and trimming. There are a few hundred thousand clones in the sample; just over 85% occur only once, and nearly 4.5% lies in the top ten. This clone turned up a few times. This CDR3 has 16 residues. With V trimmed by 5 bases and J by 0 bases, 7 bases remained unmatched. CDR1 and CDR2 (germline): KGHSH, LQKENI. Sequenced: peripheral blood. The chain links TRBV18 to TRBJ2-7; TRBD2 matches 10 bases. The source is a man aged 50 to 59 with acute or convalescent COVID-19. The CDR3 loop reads CASSTRAGGTSYEQYF. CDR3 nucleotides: TGTGCCAGCTCAACAAGAGCGGGGGGGACCTCCTACGAGCAGTACTTC.